The 11 T cell receptor beta chains reported below all come from one sample, sequenced in a study of cytomegalovirus exposure and HLA in healthy donors. The PCR made use of 60 Vbeta and 13 Jbeta primers. Repertoires were generated with immunoSEQ multiplex PCR, while TCRdb's copy carries only in-frame clones and drops some. The sample includes some 30,000 clones, approximately 82% of them seen just once. Sequences were obtained from PBMCs. These receptor sequences come from a woman aged 18-29 years in good health and CMV-seronegative.

The CDR3 region has the DNA TGCGCCAGCAGCCAAGATATGGGAACTAGCGGTTATGAGCAGTTCTTC. Protein: CASSQDMGTSGYEQFF. The rearrangement uses TRBV4-3 and TRBJ2-1; 8 nucleotides align to TRBD2. This CDR3 has 16 residues. Germline lookup yields CDR1 LGHNA and CDR2 YSLEER. Trimming removed 0 bases from V and 8 bases from J; junction bases left unmatched: 9.

This clone was seen only a few times. CDR3 DNA: TGCGCCAGCAGCCAAGACGGGGGGGGCGAGATAGCTGGCTACACCTTC. It translates to CASSQDGGGEIAGYTF. The chain uses TRBV4-3 and TRBJ1-2, with D perhaps matching TRBD1 (6 bases). The CDR3 consists of 16 residues. Trimming removed 0 bases at V and 7 bases at J, with 18 bases between. Germline CDR1 and CDR2: LGHNA and YSLEER.

The V and J genes are TRBV7-8 and TRBJ2-3, with D unclear. CDR1 is SGHVS, CDR2 FQNEAQ, per germline. Between the trimmed V and J ends, which lost 1 base and 3 bases, there was a span of 11 bases. CDR3 length: 15 amino acids. The DNA of the CDR3 is TGTGCCAGCAGCTTAGTATCCTACGTGACAGATACGCAGTATTTT. Translating it yields CASSLVSYVTDTQYF.

The genes are TRBV7-3 and TRBJ2-1; 8 bases line up with TRBD2. CDR1 and CDR2 from the germline V gene are SGHTA and FQGTGA. This CDR3 comprises 14 residues. Unmatched junction bases numbered 7, after V lost 4 bases and J lost 8 bases. CDR3 residues: CASSSPGLVHEQFF. CDR3 in DNA: TGTGCCAGCAGCTCCCCGGGACTAGTGCATGAGCAGTTCTTC.

On this clone itself: Compared with germline, one end of the junction differs, possibly owing to a read error. The DNA of the CDR3 is TGTTCCAGCAGTTTAAACGGCTACGAGCAGTACTTC. It codes for CSSSLNGYEQYF. The chain joins TRBV28 to TRBJ2-7; D unresolved. This CDR3 has 12 residues. CDR1 is MDHEN and CDR2 is SYDVKM in the germline V gene.

J is TRBJ2-5 and V is TRBV6-1; D gene ambiguous. The end of the DNA fits TRBJ2-7 better, so the J call may be wrong. The CDR3 contains 13 residues. Germline loops: CDR1 MNHNS, CDR2 SASEGT. The CDR3 is CASSGGVPYEQYF. CDR3 nucleotide sequence: TGTGCCAGCAGTGGAGGTGTTCCATACGAGCAGTACTTC.

In its sample, this clone was seen once. The chain joins TRBV27 to TRBJ2-7; 8 bases are a match to TRBD2. The germline V gene has CDR1 MNHEY and CDR2 SMNVEV (reference sequence). V shed 5 bases, J shed 0 bases, and the junction held 9 bases outside the gene matches. There are 16 residues in the CDR3. This CDR3 reads CASSPPGGGPSYEQYF. As DNA, the CDR3 is TGTGCCAGCAGTCCCCCGGGAGGGGGTCCCTCCTACGAGCAGTACTTC.

This clone occurred once. V gene TRBV5-1 combines with J gene TRBJ2-5, with 8 bases that match TRBD2. V shed 4 bases, J shed 5 bases, and the junction held 13 bases outside the gene matches. Germline V gene lookup returns CDR1 SGHRS and CDR2 YFSETQ. CDR3 length: 16 amino acids. The CDR3 protein is CASSTLTSAGLETQYF. The DNA of the CDR3 is TGCGCCAGCAGCACCCTGACTAGCGCGGGGTTGGAGACCCAGTACTTC.

This sequence joins TRBV9 and TRBJ2-7; D is possibly TRBD1 (5 bases). Germline CDR1 SGDLS, CDR2 YYNGEE. The ends were cut back, 4 bases at V and 0 bases at J, with 8 bases in the middle. There are 13 residues in the CDR3. CDR3 DNA: TGTGCCAGCAGCTTGGGGCCCTCCTACGAGCAGTACTTC. Encoded protein: CASSLGPSYEQYF.

The V and J genes are TRBV5-1 and TRBJ2-5; the match to TRBD2 covers 12 bases. Germline lookup yields CDR1 SGHRS and CDR2 YFSETQ. V dropped 0 bases and J dropped 5; count of bases not matched to a gene: 8. The CDR3 runs 17 residues. The CDR3 reads CASSLVLAGGLGETQYF. The CDR3 DNA reads as TGCGCCAGCAGCTTGGTACTAGCGGGGGGCCTCGGGGAGACCCAGTACTTC.

In this sample, this clone turned up once. The rearrangement uses TRBV19 and TRBJ1-1, with 10 bases matching TRBD1. The CDR3 extends over 14 amino acids. The V gene end was trimmed by 6 bases and the J gene end by 6 bases; junction bases not matched to a gene: 7. CDR1 and CDR2 (germline): LNHDA, SQIVND (reference sequence). This CDR3 reads CASRTGTGVSEAFF. DNA of the CDR3: TGTGCCAGTAGAACCGGGACAGGGGTTTCTGAAGCTTTCTTT.